This is a list of T cell receptor beta chains from one sample in a study of sequential checkpoint blockade in melanoma. Sequenced by immunoSEQ multiplex PCR; TCRdb stores in-frame clones only, minus some. The repertoire holds roughly 20,000 clones, with 60% to 75% as singletons. The specimen comprised tumor tissue (inferred from file names), sampled from a patient given nivolumab and ipilimumab in sequence. The receptor source for this set is a human donor with melanoma. The CDR3 runs from the conserved cysteine through the conserved F or W. The order of the fields is clone size, D gene, V gene, J gene, CDR3 DNA, CDR3 protein. D genes are given only for firm matches. The size field is filled for only some rows; it gives once, few, many or a size class.

>.|TRBD2|TRBV5-1|TRBJ2-2
TGCGCCAGCAGCCTGGGAGGGGATACCGGGGAGCTGTTTTTT
CASSLGGDTGELFF
>.|.|TRBV14|TRBJ2-7
TGTGCCAGCAGCGAAGGGTACGGAAACCCCTACGAGCAGTACTTC
CASSEGYGNPYEQYF
>.|TRBD1|TRBV5-1|TRBJ2-5
TGCGCCAGCAGCTTCGACAGGGGGAAGGTAGAGACCCAGTACTTC
CASSFDRGKVETQYF
>.|.|TRBV7-5|TRBJ1-5
TGTGCCAGCAGCTTCGGACGGGATCGTTCTCCTAATCAGCCCCAGCATTTT
CASSFGRDRSPNQPQHF
>.|.|TRBV6-7|TRBJ2-1
TGTGCCAGCAGTTACCCCACGCACCCCTCCTACAATGAGCAGTTCTTC
CASSYPTHPSYNEQFF
>.|.|TRBV14|TRBJ2-7
TGTGCCAGCAGCCGCGGACTCACCCGAGGGGAGCAGTACTTC
CASSRGLTRGEQYF
>.|.|TRBV5-1|TRBJ1-4
TGCGCCAGCAGCTTGGACAGGGAGTTAGGAAAACTGTTTTTT
CASSLDRELGKLFF
>.|TRBD1|TRBV18|TRBJ1-6
TGTGCCAGCTCACCACTGAGTGCAGGGGGCAATAATTCACCCCTCCACTTT
CASSPLSAGGNNSPLHF
>.|TRBD1|TRBV29-1|TRBJ2-5
TGCAGCGTTGGACAGGGTGTGGAGACCCAGTACTTC
CSVGQGVETQYF
>.|TRBD1|TRBV5-1|TRBJ1-2
TGCGCCAGCAGCATCCAGGGGGGGATCTATGGCTACACCTTC
CASSIQGGIYGYTF
>.|.|TRBV28|TRBJ1-4
TGTGCCAGCAGTGAGACCACCTTCTTTCCCGAAAAACTGTTTTTT
CASSETTFFPEKLFF
>.|.|TRBV5-1|TRBJ1-1
TGCGCCAGCAGCCCCTGGGACGGGATGAACACTGAAGCTTTCTTT
CASSPWDGMNTEAFF
>.|.|TRBV19|TRBJ2-5
TGTGCCAGTAGTCGGGCGGCGAGGGAGACCCAGTACTTC
CASSRAARETQYF
>few|TRBD2|TRBV10-1|TRBJ2-1
TGCGCCAGCAGTGGAATAGCGGGAAGGAATGAGCAGTTCTTC
CASSGIAGRNEQFF
>.|.|TRBV19|TRBJ1-3
TGTGCCAGTACTCTTGAAGGGTCCTCTGGAAACACCATATATTTT
CASTLEGSSGNTIYF
>.|.|TRBV9|TRBJ1-6
TGTGCCAGCAGTGTCCCCCAAGGACAGCCCTCCTATAATTCACCCCTCCACTTT
CASSVPQGQPSYNSPLHF
>.|TRBD2|TRBV10-2|TRBJ2-7
TGCGCCAGCAGTGAGTCGCCCGCGGGAGTGTACGAGCAGTACTTC
CASSESPAGVYEQYF
>.|TRBD1|TRBV7-6|TRBJ1-4
TGTGCCAGCAGTCTTAGGGCAGGGGGCTATGAAAAACTGTTTTTT
CASSLRAGGYEKLFF
>few|.|TRBV14|TRBJ1-1
TGTGCCAGCAGCCAAGATCGGGGGGGATTAGCTTTCTTT
CASSQDRGGLAFF
>.|.|TRBV7-5|TRBJ2-1
TGTGCCAGCAGCTCCAGGGGGCTAGAGGCTGAGCAGTTCTTC
CASSSRGLEAEQFF
>.|.|TRBV29-1|TRBJ1-3
TGCAGCGTTGGACTCCCAGGGAGAGGAAACACCATATATTTT
CSVGLPGRGNTIYF
>.|.|TRBV10-2|TRBJ1-1
TGCGCCAGCAGTCCGACAAGGACTGAAGCTTTCTTT
CASSPTRTEAFF
>.|TRBD1|TRBV7-1|TRBJ2-7
TGTGCCAGCAGTGCTGAGGGACAGCCGATCTACGAGCAGTACTTC
CASSAEGQPIYEQYF
>few|.|TRBV6-7|TRBJ1-2
TGTGCCAGCAGTTACTCGGATGGCTACACCTTC
CASSYSDGYTF
>once|TRBD2|TRBV7-4|TRBJ2-7
TGTGCCAGCAGTGCGCAGCGGGGGGCCCCCTACGAGCAGTACTTC
CASSAQRGAPYEQYF
>.|.|TRBV30|TRBJ1-5
TGTGCCTGGAGTCGAAAAGGCAATCAGCCCCAGCATTTT
CAWSRKGNQPQHF
>few|.|TRBV27|TRBJ1-6
TGTGCCAGCAGTTTTATGTTGGGGTTTGAGTCACCCCTCCACTTT
CASSFMLGFESPLHF
>.|.|TRBV7-5|TRBJ1-3
TGTGCCAGCAGCTTAGTTAACAGCTTCTCTGGAAACACCATATATTTT
CASSLVNSFSGNTIYF
>.|.|TRBV19|TRBJ1-2
TGTGCCAGTAGCGGGCTAACTTTTAACTATGGCTACACCTTC
CASSGLTFNYGYTF
>.|TRBD2|TRBV19|TRBJ2-1
TGTGCCAGTAGTACGGGAGGGCCTTACAATGAGCAGTTCTTC
CASSTGGPYNEQFF
>.|.|TRBV12-5|TRBJ2-1
TGTGCTAGTGGGATTACAAGTGAGCAGTTCTTC
CASGITSEQFF
>.|.|TRBV15|TRBJ2-1
TGTGCCACCAGCAGAGATTCCTACAGGAGGAGCTCCTACAATGAGCAGTTCTTC
CATSRDSYRRSSYNEQFF
>.|.|TRBV7-8|TRBJ2-7
TGTGCCAGCAGTTTCTCCCCGACCTACGAGCAGTACTTC
CASSFSPTYEQYF
>.|TRBD2|TRBV6-7|TRBJ2-3
TGTGCCAGCAGTGAAGCGGCTGCGGGAGGAACCACAGATACGCAGTATTTT
CASSEAAAGGTTDTQYF
>many|.|TRBV11-1|TRBJ1-1
TGTGCCAGCAGCTTAGATTGGGGGATCACTGAAGCTTTCTTT
CASSLDWGITEAFF
>.|.|TRBV18|TRBJ1-1
TGTGCCACCTCCGAGGGTCAGAACACTGAAGCTTTCTTT
CATSEGQNTEAFF
>.|.|TRBV30|TRBJ1-6
TGTGCCTGGAGTGGGTCCCAGGGAAGGAATTCACCCCTCCACTTT
CAWSGSQGRNSPLHF
>.|TRBD2|TRBV11-3|TRBJ2-3
TGTGCCAGCAGCCCGGGACTAGCGGACACAGATACGCAGTATTTT
CASSPGLADTDTQYF
>.|.|TRBV6-8|TRBJ2-1
TGTGCCAGCAGTTTTGGCGGATACAATGAGCAGTTCTTC
CASSFGGYNEQFF
>.|TRBD2|TRBV14|TRBJ2-3
TGTGCCAGCAGCCGGGACCCCCCGGGAGGGGCAGATACGCAGTATTTT
CASSRDPPGGADTQYF
>.|.|TRBV5-1|TRBJ1-1
TGCGCCAGCAGCTTGTTCGGAGCGAACACTGAAGCTTTCTTT
CASSLFGANTEAFF